This T cell receptor beta chain was documented in a study of tumour-infiltrating T cells in Burkitt lymphoma (dated by TCRdb to the early 2020s). At the level of the whole study: All epidemiological subtypes of Burkitt lymphoma were represented in the cohort, which was made up of 75 to 100 patients. TCR repertoire data were correlated with clinical outcome; productive clonality predicted overall and progression-free survival, independent of established prognosticators including age at diagnosis.

Of note for this clone: It lacks a known antigen. Base qualities were left out, and no much larger clone turns up one base away.

Libraries were prepared through the immunoSEQ multiplex PCR assay. What TCRdb holds here is the immuneACCESS table cut down to in-frame rearrangements. Part of the clones is not present; checked against another copy, under half of the missing clones reflect an unresolved V gene, and the others are unexplained. This sample has roughly 1,600 clones in its table, and about 41% of those were observed once. About 2.5% of the sample belongs to the ten largest clones. The paper as a whole reports these results and caveats: Several public clonotypes shared across numerous Burkitt lymphoma patients were found, and shared tumour neoantigen selection absent from diffuse large B-cell lymphoma was thereby suggested.

Trimming removed 2 bases from V and 11 bases from J, leaving 17 bases between the germline ends. From a lookup of the germline V gene (reference sequence), CDR1 and CDR2 are SGHNT and YYREEE. From the cysteine up to the phenylalanine, the CDR3 has a length of 14 residues. The DNA shown is the 42-base CDR3, in frame from base 1. This clonotype was obtained from a human donor with Burkitt lymphoma. The sequence links TRBV5-4 to TRBJ1-5; the D gene is possibly TRBD1, with 6 bases matching. The sequenced sample was tumor tissue. The CDR3 reads as follows: CASSFWGPNEAQHF. The DNA reads as follows: TGTGCCAGCAGCTTTTGGGGGCCCAATGAAGCCCAGCATTTT.